This T cell receptor beta chain was found in a study of blood T cells in healthy people across ages. Across the study: Template switching picked up about one barcoded beta molecule for each two T cells.

Study outcomes and limitations: Age advanced and TCR beta diversity per million T cells fell, roughly linearly.

It was with a sample-barcoded 5' primer and a J-beta primer mix that a second PCR of about 6 to 12 cycles was run. From the 5' RACE reads, TCRdb called clonotypes with MiXCR, one entry per CDR3 protein. The data show roughly 900,000 distinct CDR3 sequences, with roughly 26% seen just once and 17% held by the top ten. This CDR3 comprises 14 residues. Germline CDR1 MNHNY, CDR2 SVGAGI (reference sequence). As regards this clonotype: The target antigen is unknown. This sequence may be a read error, since a much larger clone differs from it by one base.

V gene TRBV6-6 combines with J gene TRBJ1-2; a possible D gene is TRBD1 (5 bases). The sequence was obtained from a woman over 75 in good health. Sequencing was done on a sample of blood. CDR3 in DNA: TGTACCAGCAGGCCGACGGCAGGGATTAGTGGCTACACCTTC. Protein product: CTSRPTAGISGYTF.